The 9 T cell receptor beta chains below come from one sample, sequenced in a study of blood T cells in healthy people across ages. A second roughly 7 to 11 cycle PCR used barcoded and J-beta primers. TCRdb called the 5' RACE reads again in MiXCR, with one record for every CDR3 protein. In the table there are fewer than 700,000 distinct CDR3 sequences, around 38% of which are singletons. The specimen sequenced was blood. These receptors all come from a man older than 75 in good health.

The chain employs TRBV7-6 and TRBJ1-6; D uncertain. V lost 0 bases and J 6 bases, leaving 6 bases between the germline ends. CDR1 and CDR2 from the germline V gene are SGHVS and FNYEAQ. The CDR3 is 14 residues long. CDR3 protein: CASSLARSNSPLHF. In nucleotides, the CDR3 is TGTGCCAGCAGCTTAGCGCGGAGTAATTCACCCCTCCACTTT.

In its sample, this clonotype was seen a few times. This rearrangement joins TRBV29-1 to TRBJ2-7; perhaps TRBD2 as D (5 bases). Germline V gene lookup returns CDR1 SQVTM and CDR2 ANQGSEA. CDR3 length: 11 amino acids. Trimming stripped 7 bases from V and 3 bases from J, with 10 bases between. The CDR3 spells CSAKSGYEQYF. The CDR3 DNA is TGCAGCGCGAAAAGCGGCTACGAGCAGTACTTC.

Regarding this clonotype: Given a much more abundant clone one base away, this may be a read error. CDR3 in amino acids: CAGLNIAGGNEQFF. As DNA, the CDR3 is TGTGCCGGCCTCAACATAGCGGGAGGAAATGAGCAGTTCTTC. The chain joins TRBV5-6 to TRBJ2-1, with TRBD2 identical over 10 bases. Germline CDR1 reads SGHDT; CDR2 reads YYEEEE. Trimming at V came to 10 bases and at J to 7 bases, leaving 11 bases not matched to a gene. CDR3 length: 14 amino acids.

At least ten counts were recorded for this clonotype. V usage is TRBV29-1 and J usage is TRBJ2-7; 9 nucleotides align to TRBD1. CDR1 is SQVTM, CDR2 ANQGSEA, per germline. The CDR3 has 14 residues. Unmatched junction bases numbered 4, after V lost 3 bases and J lost 1 base. CDR3 in amino acids: CSVEDRGASYEQYF. The CDR3 DNA sequence: TGCAGCGTTGAGGACAGGGGAGCTTCCTACGAGCAGTACTTC.

The V and J genes are TRBV6-2 or TRBV6-3 and TRBJ1-6; D possibly corresponds to TRBD1 (6 bases). Germline V gives CDR1 MNHEY, CDR2 SVGEGT. The ends were cut back, 6 bases at V and 8 bases at J, with 17 bases in the middle. The CDR3 sequence is 15 residues long. The CDR3 region has the DNA TGTGCCAGCAGGGAACCCACAGGGTCGGATTCACCCCTCCACTTT. It yields the protein CASREPTGSDSPLHF.

The rearrangement joins TRBV29-1 to TRBJ2-7, with a tentative D call TRBD1 (7 bases). The V end lost 5 bases, the J end lost 3 bases, and 17 bases lay between the germline ends. Germline-derived CDR1 and CDR2 are SQVTM and ANQGSEA. The CDR3 length is 14 residues. The CDR3 coding sequence is TGCAGCGTTCAGGTGGGGGGACAGAACTACGAGCAGTACTTC. Its protein is CSVQVGGQNYEQYF.

The sample holds many counts of this clonotype. The V gene is TRBV4-1, the J gene TRBJ2-7; D unresolved. V was cut by 4 bases and J by 7 bases, with 14 bases left in between. The CDR3 is 13 amino acids. In germline, CDR1 is MGHRA, CDR2 YSYEKL. This chain's CDR3 is CASSPTPLGEQYF. The CDR3 DNA reads as TGCGCCAGCAGCCCTACCCCTCTGGGGGAGCAGTACTTC.

This clonotype was counted only a few times. This sequence joins TRBV6-5 and TRBJ2-1; 11 positions agree with TRBD2. The germline V gene has CDR1 MNHEY and CDR2 SVGAGI. After removal of 8 bases from V and 1 base from J, the junction contained 1 base not matched to a gene. This CDR3 has 14 amino acids. The CDR3 region has the DNA TGTGCCAGCCGACTAGCGGGGTCCTACAATGAGCAGTTCTTC. It codes for CASRLAGSYNEQFF.

This chain links TRBV30 with TRBJ1-2, with D unclear. Germline V gene sequence: CDR1 GTSNPN, CDR2 SVGIG (reference sequence). V was clipped by 0 bases and J by 8 bases, with 13 bases between them. The CDR3 extends over 13 amino acids. This chain's CDR3 is CAWSVTPRSGYTF. CDR3 nucleotides: TGTGCCTGGAGTGTAACCCCTCGGAGCGGCTACACCTTC.